This T cell receptor (beta chain) was identified during a study of blood T cell repertoires in COVID-19. Whole-study context: Italy, Spain and the United States were the sources of the convalescent and acute COVID-19 samples.

Germline assignment: CDR1 SGHTA and CDR2 FQGNSA. Losses at the gene ends were 6 bases for V and 3 bases for J; bases not matched to a gene: 6. The CDR3 is 14 amino acids. Here immunoSEQ multiplex PCR was the method, and the copy in TCRdb shows in-frame clones only, minus some. The table has 60,000 to 85,000 clones, around 86% seen once; the top ten hold 29%. Material: peripheral blood. This receptor was taken from a woman aged 80 or older with active or convalescent COVID-19. The V gene is TRBV7-2, the J gene TRBJ2-7; 9 bases are shared with TRBD1. The CDR3 nucleotides are TGTGCCAGCAGTCCGACAGGGGGAAACTACGAGCAGTACTTC. Its translation: CASSPTGGNYEQYF.